This T cell receptor beta chain was documented in a study of vaccination and CD4 T cells after COVID-19. Study-level information: Either the Pfizer-BioNTech BNT162b2 or Moderna mRNA-1273 vaccine was given as two doses.

At the Johns Hopkins FTIC core, DNA taken from cultured CD4+ T cells was sequenced by way of the Oncomine TCR Beta short-read assay. TCRdb re-called the PCR reads through MiXCR, storing one row per CDR3 protein. The repertoire includes 12,000 to 15,000 distinct CDR3 sequences, approximately 60% of them detected once, and about 15% sits in the top ten. The sample's treatment: approximately nine-day PBMC culture with coronavirus spike peptide pools or control peptides (ViraFEST assay). Concerning this clonotype: The antigen is undetermined.

The CDR3 spans 15 residues. CDR1 is LNHNV, CDR2 YYDKDF, per germline (reference sequence). V dropped 0 bases and J dropped 5 bases, with 12 bases sitting between them. The sample was CD4+ T cells from blood, cultured in vitro. The sequence was collected from a human donor who had recovered from COVID-19. This rearrangement joins TRBV15 to TRBJ2-3; TRBD1 might be the D (6 bases). The CDR3 spells CATSRDETQGDTQYF. The CDR3 DNA reads as TGTGCCACCAGCAGAGACGAAACACAGGGAGATACGCAGTATTTT. Using reference TRBV15 and TRBJ2-3 for the parts outside the CDR3, the full variable domain is DAMVIQNPRYQVTQFGKPVTLSCSQTLNHNVMYWYQQKSSQAPKLLFHYYDKDFNNEADTPDNFQSRRPNTSFCFLDIRSPGLGDTAMYLCATSRDETQGDTQYFGPGTRLTVL.